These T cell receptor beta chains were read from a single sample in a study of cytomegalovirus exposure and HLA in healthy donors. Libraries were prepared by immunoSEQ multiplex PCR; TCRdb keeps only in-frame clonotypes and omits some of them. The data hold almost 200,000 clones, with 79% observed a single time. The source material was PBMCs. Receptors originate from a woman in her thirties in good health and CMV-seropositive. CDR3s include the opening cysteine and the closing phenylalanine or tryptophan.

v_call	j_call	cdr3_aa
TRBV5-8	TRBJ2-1	CASSTGTSGYNEQFF
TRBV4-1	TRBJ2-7	CASSQELAGSPTYEQYF
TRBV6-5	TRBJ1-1	CASSYSTTGVNTEAFF
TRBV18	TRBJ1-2	CASSPLTGYDYGYTF
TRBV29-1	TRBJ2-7	CSVDGQGGNEQYF
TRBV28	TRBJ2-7	CASILAGGTYEQYF
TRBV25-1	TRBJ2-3	CASSELAGGTDTQYF
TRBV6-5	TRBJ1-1	CASSTGENTEAFF
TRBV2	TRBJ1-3	CASSLSKIGNTIYF
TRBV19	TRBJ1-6	CASSAFGQGKGSPLHF
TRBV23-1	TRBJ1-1	CASSQPKNSELNTEAFF
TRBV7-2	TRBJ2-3	CASSLGAGWTDTQYF
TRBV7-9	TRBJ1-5	CASSLVRGTGRYQPQHF
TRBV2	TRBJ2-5	CASSGTQSRGGQETQYF